These 2 T cell receptor beta chains share one sample of origin, sequenced in a study of blood T cell repertoires in COVID-19. Profiling relied on immunoSEQ multiplex PCR, and the TCRdb table lists in-frame clones only, not all of them. This sample carries around 190,000 clones, 80% to 90% of them seen once, and the ten largest clones take about 1.9%. The source material was peripheral blood. The receptors derive from a man aged 18-30 years who had recovered from COVID-19.

The genes are TRBV24-1 and TRBJ2-2; D possibly corresponds to TRBD2 (6 bases). This CDR3 has 15 residues. Germline CDR1 KGHDR, CDR2 SFDVKD. The ends were cut back, 4 bases at V and 6 bases at J, with 14 bases in the middle. The CDR3 bases are TGTGCCACCAGTGACCCGGGAGTAAGGGCCGGGGAGCTGTTTTTT. The encoded protein is CATSDPGVRAGELFF.

This clone was detected once. The CDR3 loop reads CASSQVSVASGRFLGYNEQFF. The CDR3 nucleotides read TGCGCCAGCAGCCAAGTGAGCGTGGCTAGCGGGAGGTTCCTAGGTTACAATGAGCAGTTCTTC. This chain connects TRBV4-1 to TRBJ2-1; TRBD2 aligns across 11 bases. This CDR3 contains 21 residues. Germline CDR1 MGHRA, CDR2 YSYEKL. Trimming took 1 base from V and 4 from J; bases not matched to a gene: 18.